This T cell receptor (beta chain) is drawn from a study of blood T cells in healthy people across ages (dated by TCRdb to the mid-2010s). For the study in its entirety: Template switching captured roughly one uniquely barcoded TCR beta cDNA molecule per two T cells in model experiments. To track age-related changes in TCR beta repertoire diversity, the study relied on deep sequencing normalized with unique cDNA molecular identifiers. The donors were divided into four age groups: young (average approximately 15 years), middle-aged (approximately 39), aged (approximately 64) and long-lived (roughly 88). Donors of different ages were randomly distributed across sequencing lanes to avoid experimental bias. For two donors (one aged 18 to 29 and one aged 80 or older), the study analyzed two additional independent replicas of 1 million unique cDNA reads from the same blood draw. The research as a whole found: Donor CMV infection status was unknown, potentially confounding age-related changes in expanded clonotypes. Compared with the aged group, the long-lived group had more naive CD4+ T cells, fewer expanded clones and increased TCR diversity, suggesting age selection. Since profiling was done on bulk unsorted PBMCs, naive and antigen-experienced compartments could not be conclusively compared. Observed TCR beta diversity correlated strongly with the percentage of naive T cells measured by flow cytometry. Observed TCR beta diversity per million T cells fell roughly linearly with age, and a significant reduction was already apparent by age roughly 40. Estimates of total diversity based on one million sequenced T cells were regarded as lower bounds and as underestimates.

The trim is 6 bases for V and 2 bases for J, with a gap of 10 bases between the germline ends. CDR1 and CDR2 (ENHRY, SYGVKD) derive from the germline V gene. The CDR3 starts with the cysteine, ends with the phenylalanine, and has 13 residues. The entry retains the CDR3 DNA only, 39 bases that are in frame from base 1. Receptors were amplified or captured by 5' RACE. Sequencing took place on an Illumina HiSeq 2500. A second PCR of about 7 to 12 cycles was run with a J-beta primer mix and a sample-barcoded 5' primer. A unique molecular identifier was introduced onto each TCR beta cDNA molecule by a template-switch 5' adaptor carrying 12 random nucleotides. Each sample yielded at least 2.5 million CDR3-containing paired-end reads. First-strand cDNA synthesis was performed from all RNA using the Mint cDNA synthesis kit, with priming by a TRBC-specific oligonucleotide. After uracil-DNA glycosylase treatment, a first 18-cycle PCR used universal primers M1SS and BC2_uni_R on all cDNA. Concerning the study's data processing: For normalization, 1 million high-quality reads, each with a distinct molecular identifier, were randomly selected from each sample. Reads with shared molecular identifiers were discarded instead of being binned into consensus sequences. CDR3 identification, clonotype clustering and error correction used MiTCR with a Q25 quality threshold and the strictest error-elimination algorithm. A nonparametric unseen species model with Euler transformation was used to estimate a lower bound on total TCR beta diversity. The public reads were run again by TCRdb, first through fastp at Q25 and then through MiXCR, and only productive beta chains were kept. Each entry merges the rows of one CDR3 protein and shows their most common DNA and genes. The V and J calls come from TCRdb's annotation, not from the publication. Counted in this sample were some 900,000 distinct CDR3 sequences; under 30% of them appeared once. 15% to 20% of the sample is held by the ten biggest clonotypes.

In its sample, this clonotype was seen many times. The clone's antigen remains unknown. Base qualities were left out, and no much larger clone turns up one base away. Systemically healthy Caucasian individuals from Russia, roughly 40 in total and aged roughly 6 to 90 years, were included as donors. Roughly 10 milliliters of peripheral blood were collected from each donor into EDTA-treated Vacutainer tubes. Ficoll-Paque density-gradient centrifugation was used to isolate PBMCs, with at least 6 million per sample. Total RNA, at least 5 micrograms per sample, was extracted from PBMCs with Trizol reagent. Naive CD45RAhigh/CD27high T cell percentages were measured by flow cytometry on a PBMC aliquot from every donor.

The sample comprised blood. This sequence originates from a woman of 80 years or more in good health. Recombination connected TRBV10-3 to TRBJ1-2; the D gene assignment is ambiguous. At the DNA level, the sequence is TGTGCCATCAGCAGTGCCAGAAACTATGGCTACACCTTC. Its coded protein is CAISSARNYGYTF.